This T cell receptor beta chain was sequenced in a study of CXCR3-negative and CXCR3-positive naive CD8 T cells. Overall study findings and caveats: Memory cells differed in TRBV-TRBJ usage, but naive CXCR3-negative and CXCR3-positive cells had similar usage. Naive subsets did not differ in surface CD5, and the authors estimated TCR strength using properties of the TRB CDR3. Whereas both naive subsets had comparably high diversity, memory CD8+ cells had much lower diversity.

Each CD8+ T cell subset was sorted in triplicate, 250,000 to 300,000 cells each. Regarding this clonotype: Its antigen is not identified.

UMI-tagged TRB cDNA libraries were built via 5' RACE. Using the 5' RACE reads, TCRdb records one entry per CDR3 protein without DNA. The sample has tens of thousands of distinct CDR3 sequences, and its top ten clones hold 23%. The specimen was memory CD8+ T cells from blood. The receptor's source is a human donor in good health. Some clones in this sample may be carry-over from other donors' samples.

The CDR3 spells CASSPSPGTSTNEQFF. The V and J genes are TRBV7-6 and TRBJ2-1; TCRdb calls TRBD2, which cannot be checked without DNA. The CDR3 spans 16 residues. CDR1 and CDR2 from the germline V gene are SGHVS and FNYEAQ.